What follows are 16 T cell receptor beta chains derived from one specimen sequenced in a study of T cell clones after liver transplantation. Only in-frame clones appear in the TCRdb table, and some are missing; sequencing was by immunoSEQ multiplex PCR. Of approximately 70,000 clones listed, 84% are singletons. The sample consisted of CD4+ T cells from blood, taken less than 50 months after liver transplant. These receptors came from a human patient who received a liver transplant. The graft donor may account for some of the T cells.

V is TRBV10-3 and J is TRBJ2-1, with TRBD2 matching over 12 bases. The trim removed 8 bases at V and 6 bases at J, leaving 5 bases unmatched. The CDR3 covers 14 residues. The germline CDR1 and CDR2 sequences are ENHRY and SYGVKD. Written as DNA, the CDR3 is TGTGCCATCCAGACTAGCGGGAGAGGCAATGAGCAGTTCTTC. This codes for CAIQTSGRGNEQFF.

V is TRBV5-1 and J is TRBJ2-7; D may be TRBD1 or TRBD2 (5 bases each). Looked up from germline, CDR1 is SGHRS and CDR2 is YFSETQ. The CDR3 covers 13 residues. Trimming shortened V by 1 base and J by 3 bases, and 8 bases separated the two germline ends. The CDR3 loop is CASSLLRGYEQYF. The CDR3 coding sequence is TGCGCCAGCAGCTTGTTGAGGGGCTACGAGCAGTACTTC.

This clone was recorded a few times. The genes are TRBV28 and TRBJ1-5; 9 bases match TRBD1. Germline assignment: CDR1 MDHEN and CDR2 SYDVKM. Trimming removed 2 bases from V and 7 bases from J; junction bases left unmatched: 3. This CDR3 contains 14 residues. CDR3 sequence reads: CASSLGQGRQPQHF. DNA of the CDR3: TGTGCCAGCAGTTTAGGACAGGGGCGGCAGCCCCAGCATTTT.

The chain recombines TRBV5-1 with TRBJ2-3; 9 nucleotides align to TRBD1. The V segment lost 4 bases and the J segment 5 bases; nucleotides outside the gene matches: 11. The CDR3 has 16 amino acids. CDR1 and CDR2 (germline): SGHRS, YFSETQ. CDR3 DNA: TGCGCCAGCAGCGCCGGACAGGGGAACTTCGGAGATACGCAGTATTTT. Translation: CASSAGQGNFGDTQYF.

The chain's CDR3 is CASSPRTGVNTGELFF. In DNA, the CDR3 is TGTGCCAGCAGCCCAAGGACAGGGGTGAACACCGGGGAGCTGTTTTTT. The V and J genes are TRBV11-3 and TRBJ2-2, with 9 nucleotides matching TRBD1. CDR3 length: 16 residues. The germline V gene has CDR1 SGHNT and CDR2 YENEEA. V dropped 5 bases and J dropped 1; count of bases not matched to a gene: 5. The variable domain in full, completed from reference TRBV11-3 and TRBJ2-2, reads EAGVVQSPRYKIIEKKQPVAFWCNPISGHNTLYWYLQNLGQGPELLIRYENEEAVDDSQLPKDRFSAERLKGVDSTLKIQPAELGDSAVYLCASSPRTGVNTGELFFGEGSRLTVL.

The chain links TRBV6-1 to TRBJ2-5; D is possibly TRBD1 (5 bases). This CDR3 has 17 residues. V was trimmed by 2 bases and J by 0 bases, leaving 16 bases between them. Germline CDR1 MNHNS, CDR2 SASEGT. The DNA of the CDR3 is TGTGCCAGCAGTGAATCATCCGCAGGGCAAAACCAAGAGACCCAGTACTTC. Protein: CASSESSAGQNQETQYF.

The genes are TRBV11-2 and TRBJ2-5; 7 bases align to TRBD1. V was pared by 10 bases and J by 4 bases, with 6 bases of the junction left unmatched. CDR1 is SGHAT and CDR2 is FQNNGV in the germline V gene. The CDR3 contains 12 residues. The CDR3 protein is CAIQTGRETQYF. In DNA, the CDR3 is TGTGCCATCCAGACAGGGCGAGAGACCCAGTACTTC.

This chain connects TRBV19 to TRBJ2-7, with 8 nucleotides matching TRBD1. Germline-derived CDR1 and CDR2 are LNHDA and SQIVND (reference sequence). The CDR3 has 15 amino acids. J gave up 6 bases and V 6 bases, and 13 bases lay outside the gene matches. The CDR3 loop is CASSITGTGVVEQYF. The CDR3 DNA follows: TGTGCCAGTAGCATTACCGGGACAGGTGTGGTCGAGCAGTACTTC.

This sequence joins TRBV7-2 and TRBJ2-5; D remains ambiguous. The germline V gene has CDR1 SGHTA and CDR2 FQGNSA. This CDR3 is 14 amino acids long. Trimming took 5 bases from V and 7 from J, leaving 17 bases between them. As DNA, the CDR3 is TGTGCCAGCAGCCTAGAGCCTGGTGGAACGACCCAGTACTTC. As protein: CASSLEPGGTTQYF.

The chain has TRBV7-2 and TRBJ2-2; 8 bases align to TRBD2. The CDR3 runs to 16 residues. V lost 2 bases and J lost 4; bases outside the gene matches: 6. The germline V gene has CDR1 SGHTA and CDR2 FQGNSA. The CDR3 DNA reads as TGTGCCAGCAGCTTAAACGGGGGGGCCCCCACCGGGGAGCTGTTTTTT. Its protein product is CASSLNGGAPTGELFF.

The rearrangement uses TRBV9 and TRBJ1-1; D is possibly TRBD1 (5 bases). Germline lookup yields CDR1 SGDLS and CDR2 YYNGEE. This CDR3 spans 14 amino acids. Deletions cut 5 bases from V and 7 bases from J, with 18 bases between. CDR3 coding DNA: TGTGCCAGCAGTGAGGTCGGGGGTTCGAGTGAAGCTTTCTTT. Translation gives CASSEVGGSSEAFF.

The genes are TRBV5-1 and TRBJ2-2; D possibly corresponds to TRBD2 (5 bases). Germline-derived CDR1 and CDR2 are SGHRS and YFSETQ. The CDR3 contains 14 residues. The V end was cut by 0 bases, the J end by 6 bases, with 9 bases between. The CDR3 bases are TGCGCCAGCAGCTTGGGAACTAGTGCCGGGGAGCTGTTTTTT. Amino acids: CASSLGTSAGELFF.

The chain links TRBV18 to TRBJ2-1; 10 bases align to TRBD2. Losses at the gene ends were 3 bases for V and 6 bases for J; bases not matched to a gene: 5. CDR3 length: 15 amino acids. Per the germline V gene, CDR1 is KGHSH and CDR2 is LQKENI. The CDR3 nucleotides read TGTGCCAGCTCACCGGCTAGCGGGAGTTTCAATGAGCAGTTCTTC. Protein sequence: CASSPASGSFNEQFF.

V is TRBV5-6 and J is TRBJ1-1; 12 bases line up with TRBD1. With 5 bases clipped from V and 4 bases from J, the junction kept 6 bases outside the gene matches. Germline values: CDR1 SGHDT, CDR2 YYEEEE. The CDR3 is 15 residues long. DNA of the CDR3: TGTGCCAGCAGTTGGGGACAGGGGGCTTTCACTGAAGCTTTCTTT. It translates to CASSWGQGAFTEAFF.

The rearrangement joins TRBV18 to TRBJ1-1, with 9 positions matching TRBD1. This CDR3 is 17 amino acids long. Germline V gene data show CDR1 as KGHSH and CDR2 as LQKENI. Germline trimming cut 1 base from V and 0 bases from J; bases unmatched to any gene: 6. CDR3 amino acids: CASSPLRTGAMNTEAFF. The DNA of the CDR3 is TGTGCCAGCTCACCACTCCGGACAGGGGCCATGAACACTGAAGCTTTCTTT. The full variable domain, completed using reference TRBV18 and TRBJ1-1, is NAGVMQNPRHLVRRRGQEARLRCSPMKGHSHVYWYRQLPEEGLKFMVYLQKENIIDESGMPKERFSAEFPKEGPSILRIQQVVRGDSAAYFCASSPLRTGAMNTEAFFGQGTRLTVV.

The chain links TRBV7-9 to TRBJ1-1; TRBD1 matches at 8 bases. This CDR3 contains 16 residues. J gave up 1 base and V 0 bases, and 4 bases lay outside the gene matches. Germline lookup yields CDR1 SEHNR and CDR2 FQNEAQ (reference sequence). In DNA form, the CDR3 reads TGTGCCAGCAGCTTAGCGAGACAGGGGTGGAACACTGAAGCTTTCTTT. Translation: CASSLARQGWNTEAFF.